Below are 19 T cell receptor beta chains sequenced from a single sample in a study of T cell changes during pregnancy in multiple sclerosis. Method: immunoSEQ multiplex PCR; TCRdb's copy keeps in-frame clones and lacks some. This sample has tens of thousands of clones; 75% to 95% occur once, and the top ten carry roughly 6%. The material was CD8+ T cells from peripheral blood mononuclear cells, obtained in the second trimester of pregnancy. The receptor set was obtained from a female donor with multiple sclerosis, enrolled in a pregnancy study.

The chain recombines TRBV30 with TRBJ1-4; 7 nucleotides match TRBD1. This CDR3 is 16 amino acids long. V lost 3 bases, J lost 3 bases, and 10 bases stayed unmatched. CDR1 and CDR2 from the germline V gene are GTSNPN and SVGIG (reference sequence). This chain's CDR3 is CAWSAPSTGPNEKLFF. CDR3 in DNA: TGTGCCTGGAGCGCCCCCTCGACAGGGCCTAATGAAAAACTGTTTTTT.

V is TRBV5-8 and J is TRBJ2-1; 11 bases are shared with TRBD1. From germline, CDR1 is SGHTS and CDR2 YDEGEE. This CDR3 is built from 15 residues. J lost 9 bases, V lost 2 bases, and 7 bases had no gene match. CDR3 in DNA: TGTGCCAGCAGCTTCGGACAGGGGGCCCTACTTGAGCAGTTCTTC. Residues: CASSFGQGALLEQFF.

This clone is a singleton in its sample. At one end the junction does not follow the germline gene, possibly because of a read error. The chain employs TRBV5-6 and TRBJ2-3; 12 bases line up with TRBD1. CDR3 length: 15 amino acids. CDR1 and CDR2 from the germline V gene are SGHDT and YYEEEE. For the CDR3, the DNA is TGTGCCAGCAGTTTGGGACAGGGGGCGCCGGATACGCAGTATTTT. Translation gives CASSLGQGAPDTQYF. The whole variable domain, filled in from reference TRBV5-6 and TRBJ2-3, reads DAGVTQSPTHLIKTRGQQVTLRCSPKSGHDTVSWYQQALGQGPQFIFQYYEEEERQRGNFPDRFSGHQFPNYSSELNVNALLLGDSALYLCASSLGQGAPDTQYFGPGTRLTVL.

The CDR3 nucleotides are TGCAGCGTTGAAGTAGTCGAGACAGTATATGGCTACACCTTC. This translates into CSVEVVETVYGYTF. The chain employs TRBV29-1 and TRBJ1-2; TRBD1 might be the D (5 bases). Trimming pared 1 base from V and 5 bases from J, leaving 14 bases between. The CDR3 consists of 14 residues. Germline-derived CDR1 and CDR2 are SQVTM and ANQGSEA.

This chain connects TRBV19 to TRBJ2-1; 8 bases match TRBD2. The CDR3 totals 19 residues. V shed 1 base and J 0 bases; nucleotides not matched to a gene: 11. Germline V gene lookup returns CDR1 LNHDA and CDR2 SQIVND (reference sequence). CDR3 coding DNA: TGTGCCAGTAGTATAGCTGGACTAGCCGTAGTAAGCTCCTACAATGAGCAGTTCTTC. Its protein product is CASSIAGLAVVSSYNEQFF. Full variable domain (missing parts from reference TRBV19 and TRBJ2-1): DGGITQSPKYLFRKEGQNVTLSCEQNLNHDAMYWYRQDPGQGLRLIYYSQIVNDFQKGDIAEGYSVSREKKESFPLTVTSAQKNPTAFYLCASSIAGLAVVSSYNEQFFGPGTRLTVL.

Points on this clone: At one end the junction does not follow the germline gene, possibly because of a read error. The CDR3 sequence is CASSQTGGDTIYF. In DNA form, the CDR3 reads TGCGCCAGCAGCCAAACAGGTGGAGACACCATATATTTT. V usage is TRBV4-1 and J usage is TRBJ1-3; D is perhaps TRBD1 (5 bases). The CDR3 is 13 residues long. In germline, CDR1 is MGHRA, CDR2 YSYEKL.

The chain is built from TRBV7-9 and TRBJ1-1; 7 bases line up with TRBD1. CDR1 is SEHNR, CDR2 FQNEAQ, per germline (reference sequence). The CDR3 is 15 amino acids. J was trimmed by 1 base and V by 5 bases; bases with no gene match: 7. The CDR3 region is CASSKGQTPNTEAFF. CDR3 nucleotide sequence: TGTGCCAGCAGCAAGGGACAGACTCCGAACACTGAAGCTTTCTTT.

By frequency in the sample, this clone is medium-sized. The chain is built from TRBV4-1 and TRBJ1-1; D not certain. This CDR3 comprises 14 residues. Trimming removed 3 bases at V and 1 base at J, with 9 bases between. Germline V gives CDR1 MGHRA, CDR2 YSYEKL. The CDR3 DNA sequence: TGCGCCAGCAGCCACCCGCCCGGGAACACTGAAGCTTTCTTT. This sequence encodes CASSHPPGNTEAFF.

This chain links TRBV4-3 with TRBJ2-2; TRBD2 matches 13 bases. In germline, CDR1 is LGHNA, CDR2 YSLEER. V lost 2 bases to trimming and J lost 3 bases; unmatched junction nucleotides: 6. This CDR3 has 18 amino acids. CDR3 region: CASSQQRGLAGDTGELFF. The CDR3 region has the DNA TGCGCCAGCAGCCAACAGCGAGGACTAGCGGGGGACACCGGGGAGCTGTTTTTT.

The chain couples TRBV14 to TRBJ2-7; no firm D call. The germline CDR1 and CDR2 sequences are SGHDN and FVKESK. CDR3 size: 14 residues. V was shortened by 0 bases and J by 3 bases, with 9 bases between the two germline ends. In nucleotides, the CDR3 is TGTGCCAGCAGCCAAGATATAGCTTTCTACGAGCAGTACTTC. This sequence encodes CASSQDIAFYEQYF.

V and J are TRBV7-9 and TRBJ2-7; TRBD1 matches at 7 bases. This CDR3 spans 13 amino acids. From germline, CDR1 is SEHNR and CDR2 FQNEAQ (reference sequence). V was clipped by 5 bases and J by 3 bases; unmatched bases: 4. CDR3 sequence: CASSPGQIYEQYF. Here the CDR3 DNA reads TGTGCCAGCAGCCCGGGACAGATCTACGAGCAGTACTTC.

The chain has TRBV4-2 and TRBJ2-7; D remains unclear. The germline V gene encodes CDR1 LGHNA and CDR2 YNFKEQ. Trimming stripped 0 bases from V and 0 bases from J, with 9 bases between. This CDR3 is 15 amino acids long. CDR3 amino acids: CASSQDYTVSYEQYF. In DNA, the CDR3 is TGTGCCAGCAGCCAAGATTATACAGTCTCCTACGAGCAGTACTTC.

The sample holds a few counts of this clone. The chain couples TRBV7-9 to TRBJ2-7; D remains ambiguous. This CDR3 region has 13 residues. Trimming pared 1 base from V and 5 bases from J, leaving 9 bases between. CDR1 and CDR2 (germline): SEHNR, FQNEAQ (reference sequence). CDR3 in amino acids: CASSLGSQNEQYF. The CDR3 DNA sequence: TGTGCCAGCAGCTTAGGGTCCCAGAACGAGCAGTACTTC. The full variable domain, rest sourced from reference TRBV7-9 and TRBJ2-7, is DTGVSQNPRHKITKRGQNVTFRCDPISEHNRLYWYRQTLGQGPEFLTYFQNEAQLEKSRLLSDRFSAERPKGSFSTLEIQRTEQGDSAMYLCASSLGSQNEQYFGPGTRLTVT.

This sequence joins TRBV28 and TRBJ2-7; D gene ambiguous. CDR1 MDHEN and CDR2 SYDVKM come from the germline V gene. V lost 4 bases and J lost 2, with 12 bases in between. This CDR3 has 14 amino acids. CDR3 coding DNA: TGTGCCAGCAGTTCCCTAGAAGGTCCCTACGAGCAGTACTTC. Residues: CASSSLEGPYEQYF.

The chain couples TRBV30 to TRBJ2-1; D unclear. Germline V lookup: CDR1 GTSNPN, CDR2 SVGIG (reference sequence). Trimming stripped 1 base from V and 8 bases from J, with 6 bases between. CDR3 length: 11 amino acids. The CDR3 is CAWSDSHEQFF. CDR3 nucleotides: TGTGCCTGGAGTGACAGTCATGAGCAGTTCTTC. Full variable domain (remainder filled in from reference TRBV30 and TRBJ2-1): SQTIHQWPATLVQPVGSPLSLECTVEGTSNPNLYWYRQAAGRGLQLLFYSVGIGQISSEVPQNLSASRPQDRQFILSSKKLLLSDSGFYLCAWSDSHEQFFGPGTRLTVL.

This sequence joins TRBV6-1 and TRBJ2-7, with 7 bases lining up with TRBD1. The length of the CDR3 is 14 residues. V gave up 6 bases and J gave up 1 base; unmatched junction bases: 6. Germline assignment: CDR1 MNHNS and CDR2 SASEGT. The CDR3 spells CASSTGTESYEQYF. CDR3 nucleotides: TGTGCCAGCAGCACCGGGACAGAGTCCTACGAGCAGTACTTC.

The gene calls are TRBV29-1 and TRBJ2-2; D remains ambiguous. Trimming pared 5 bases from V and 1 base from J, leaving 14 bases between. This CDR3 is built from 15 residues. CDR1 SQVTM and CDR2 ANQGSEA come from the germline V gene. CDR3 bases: TGCAGCGTTTCTGACCTCGGCGGGAACACCGGGGAGCTGTTTTTT. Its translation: CSVSDLGGNTGELFF.

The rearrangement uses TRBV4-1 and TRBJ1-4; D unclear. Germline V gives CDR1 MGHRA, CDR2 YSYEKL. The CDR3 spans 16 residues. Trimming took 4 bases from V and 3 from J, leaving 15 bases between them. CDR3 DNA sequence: TGCGCCAGCAGCCCCTCCCAGAGTCTAGCTAATGAAAAACTGTTTTTT. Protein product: CASSPSQSLANEKLFF.

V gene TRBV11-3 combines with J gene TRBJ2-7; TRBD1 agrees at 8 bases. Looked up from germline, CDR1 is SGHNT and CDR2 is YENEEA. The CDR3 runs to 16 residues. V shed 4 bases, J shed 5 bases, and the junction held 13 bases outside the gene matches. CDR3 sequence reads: CASSSTGGRSGHEQYF. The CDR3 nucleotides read TGTGCCAGCAGCTCTACAGGGGGTCGTAGCGGTCACGAGCAGTACTTC.